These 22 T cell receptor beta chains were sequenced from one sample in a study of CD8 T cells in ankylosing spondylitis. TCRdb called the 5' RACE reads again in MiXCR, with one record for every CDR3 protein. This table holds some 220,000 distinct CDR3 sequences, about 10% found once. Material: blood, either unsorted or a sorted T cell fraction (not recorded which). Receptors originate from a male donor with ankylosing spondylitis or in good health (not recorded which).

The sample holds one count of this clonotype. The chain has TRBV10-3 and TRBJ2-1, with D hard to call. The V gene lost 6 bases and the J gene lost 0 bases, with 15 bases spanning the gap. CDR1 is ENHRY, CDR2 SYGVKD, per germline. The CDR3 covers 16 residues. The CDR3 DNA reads TGTGCCATCAGCCCAGGTTCGGTGAGCTCCTACAATGAGCAGTTCTTC. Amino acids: CAISPGSVSSYNEQFF.

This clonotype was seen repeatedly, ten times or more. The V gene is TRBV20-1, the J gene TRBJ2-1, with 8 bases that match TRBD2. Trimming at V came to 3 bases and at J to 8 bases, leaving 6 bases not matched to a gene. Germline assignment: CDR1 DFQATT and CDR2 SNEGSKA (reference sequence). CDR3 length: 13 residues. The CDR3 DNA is TGCAGTGCTAGCGGGGGGGCCGAGGATGAGCAGTTCTTC. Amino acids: CSASGGAEDEQFF.

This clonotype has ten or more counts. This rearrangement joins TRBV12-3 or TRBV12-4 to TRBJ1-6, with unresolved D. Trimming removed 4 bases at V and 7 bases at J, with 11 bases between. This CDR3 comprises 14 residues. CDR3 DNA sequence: TGTGCCAGCAGTTCAAGGGATGTGAATTCACCCCTCCACTTT. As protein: CASSSRDVNSPLHF.

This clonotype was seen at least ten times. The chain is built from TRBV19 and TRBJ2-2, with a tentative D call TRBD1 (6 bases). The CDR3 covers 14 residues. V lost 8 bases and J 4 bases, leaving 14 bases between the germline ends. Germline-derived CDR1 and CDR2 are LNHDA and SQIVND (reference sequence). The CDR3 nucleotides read TGTGCCAGTGGAAGAACAGGGAGCACCGGGGAGCTGTTTTTT. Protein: CASGRTGSTGELFF.

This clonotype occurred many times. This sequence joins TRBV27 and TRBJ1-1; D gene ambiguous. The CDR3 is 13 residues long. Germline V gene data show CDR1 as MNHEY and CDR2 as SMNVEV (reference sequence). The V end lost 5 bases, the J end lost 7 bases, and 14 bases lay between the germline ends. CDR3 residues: CASSPWARDEAFF. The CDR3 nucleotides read TGTGCCAGCAGTCCCTGGGCAAGAGATGAAGCTTTCTTT.

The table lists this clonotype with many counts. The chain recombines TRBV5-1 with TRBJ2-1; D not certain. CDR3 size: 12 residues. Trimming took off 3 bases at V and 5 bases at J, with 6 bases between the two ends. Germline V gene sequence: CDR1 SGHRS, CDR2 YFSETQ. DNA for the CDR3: TGCGCCAGCAGCTCCGTGAACAATGAGCAGTTCTTC. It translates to CASSSVNNEQFF.

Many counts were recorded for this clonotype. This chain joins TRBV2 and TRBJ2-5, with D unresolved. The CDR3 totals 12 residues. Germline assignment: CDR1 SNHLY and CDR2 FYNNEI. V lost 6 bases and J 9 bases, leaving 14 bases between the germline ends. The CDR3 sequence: CASSGWARPQYF. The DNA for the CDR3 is TGTGCCAGCAGCGGATGGGCCCGGCCCCAGTACTTC.

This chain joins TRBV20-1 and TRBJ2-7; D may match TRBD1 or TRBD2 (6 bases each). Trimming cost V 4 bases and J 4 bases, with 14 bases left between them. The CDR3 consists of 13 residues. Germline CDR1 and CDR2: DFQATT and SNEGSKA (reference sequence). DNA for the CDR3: TGCAGTGCTATTCTGGGGGGCATATACGAGCAGTACTTC. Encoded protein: CSAILGGIYEQYF.

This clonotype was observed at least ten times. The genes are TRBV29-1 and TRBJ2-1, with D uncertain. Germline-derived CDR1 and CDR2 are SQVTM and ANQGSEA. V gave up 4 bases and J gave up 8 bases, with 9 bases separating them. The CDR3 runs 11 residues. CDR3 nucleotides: TGCAGCGTTGTAAAGGAGTATGAGCAGTTCTTC. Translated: CSVVKEYEQFF.

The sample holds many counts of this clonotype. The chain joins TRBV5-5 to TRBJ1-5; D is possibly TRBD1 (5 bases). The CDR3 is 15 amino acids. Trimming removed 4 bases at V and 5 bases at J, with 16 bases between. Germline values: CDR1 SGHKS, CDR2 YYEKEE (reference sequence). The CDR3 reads CASSRIGARDQPQHF. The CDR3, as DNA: TGTGCCAGCAGCCGCATCGGGGCTAGGGATCAGCCCCAGCATTTT.

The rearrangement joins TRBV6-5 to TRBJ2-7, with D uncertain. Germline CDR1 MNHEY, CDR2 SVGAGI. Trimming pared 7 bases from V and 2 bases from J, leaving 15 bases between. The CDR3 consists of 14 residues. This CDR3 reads CASTSGSLTYEQYF. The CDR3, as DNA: TGTGCCAGCACTTCGGGCAGTCTTACCTACGAGCAGTACTTC.

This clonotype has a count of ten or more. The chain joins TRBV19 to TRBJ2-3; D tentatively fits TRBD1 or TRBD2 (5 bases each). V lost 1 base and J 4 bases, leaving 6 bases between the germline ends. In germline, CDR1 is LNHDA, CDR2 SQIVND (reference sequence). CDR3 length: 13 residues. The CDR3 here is CASSIAGPDTQYF. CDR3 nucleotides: TGTGCCAGTAGTATAGCGGGACCAGATACGCAGTATTTT.

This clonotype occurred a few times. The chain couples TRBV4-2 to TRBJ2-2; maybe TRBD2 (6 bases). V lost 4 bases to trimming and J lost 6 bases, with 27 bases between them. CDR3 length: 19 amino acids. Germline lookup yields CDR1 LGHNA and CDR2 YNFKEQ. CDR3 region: CASSRSGSRPTLSPGELFF. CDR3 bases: TGTGCCAGCAGCCGGAGCGGGTCTAGACCCACCCTTTCACCCGGGGAGCTGTTTTTT.

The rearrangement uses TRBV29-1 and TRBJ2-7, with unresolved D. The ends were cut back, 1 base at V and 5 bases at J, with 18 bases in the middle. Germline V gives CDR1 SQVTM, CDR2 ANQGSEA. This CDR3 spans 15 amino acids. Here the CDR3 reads CSVEGVIPEVHEQYF. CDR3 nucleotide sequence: TGCAGCGTTGAAGGAGTCATCCCAGAGGTCCACGAGCAGTACTTC.

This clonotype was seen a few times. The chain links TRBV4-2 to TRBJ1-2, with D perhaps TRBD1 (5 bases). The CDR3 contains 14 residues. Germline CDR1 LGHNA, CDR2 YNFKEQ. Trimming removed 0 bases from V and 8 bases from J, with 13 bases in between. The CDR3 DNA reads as TGTGCCAGCAGCCAAGATCGAGGGGCCGTAGGCTACACCTTC. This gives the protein CASSQDRGAVGYTF.

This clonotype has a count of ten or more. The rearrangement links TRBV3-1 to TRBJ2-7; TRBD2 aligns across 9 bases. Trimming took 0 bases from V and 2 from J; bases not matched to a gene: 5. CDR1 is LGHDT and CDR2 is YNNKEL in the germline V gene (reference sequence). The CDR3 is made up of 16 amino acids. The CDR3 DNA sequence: TGTGCCAGCAGCCAAGACGCTAGCGGGAAGCCCTACGAGCAGTACTTC. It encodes CASSQDASGKPYEQYF.

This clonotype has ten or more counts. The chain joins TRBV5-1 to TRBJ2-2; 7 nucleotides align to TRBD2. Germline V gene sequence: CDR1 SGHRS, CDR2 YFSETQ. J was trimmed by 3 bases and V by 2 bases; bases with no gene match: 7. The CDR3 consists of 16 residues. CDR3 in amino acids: CASSFWLAEDTGELFF. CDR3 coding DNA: TGCGCCAGCAGCTTCTGGCTAGCGGAGGACACCGGGGAGCTGTTTTTT.

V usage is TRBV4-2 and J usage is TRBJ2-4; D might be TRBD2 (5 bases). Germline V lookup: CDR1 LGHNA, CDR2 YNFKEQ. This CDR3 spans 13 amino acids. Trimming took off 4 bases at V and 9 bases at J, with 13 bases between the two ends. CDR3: CASSPAGPGIQYF. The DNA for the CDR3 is TGTGCCAGCAGCCCCGCGGGCCCCGGCATTCAGTACTTC.

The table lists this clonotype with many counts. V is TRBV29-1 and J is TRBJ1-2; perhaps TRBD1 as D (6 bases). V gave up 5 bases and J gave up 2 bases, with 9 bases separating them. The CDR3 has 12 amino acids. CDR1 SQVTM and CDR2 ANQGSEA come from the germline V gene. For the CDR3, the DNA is TGCAGCGTTACTACAGGGAACTATGGCTACACCTTC. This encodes CSVTTGNYGYTF.

Here the CDR3 DNA reads TGCGCCAGCAGCTTGGGATCTAGCGGGCGCGAGCAGTACTTC. It codes for CASSLGSSGREQYF. The chain is built from TRBV5-1 and TRBJ2-7; TRBD2 aligns across 8 bases. Germline V gene lookup returns CDR1 SGHRS and CDR2 YFSETQ. This CDR3 spans 14 amino acids. Unmatched junction bases numbered 5, after V lost 0 bases and J lost 6 bases.

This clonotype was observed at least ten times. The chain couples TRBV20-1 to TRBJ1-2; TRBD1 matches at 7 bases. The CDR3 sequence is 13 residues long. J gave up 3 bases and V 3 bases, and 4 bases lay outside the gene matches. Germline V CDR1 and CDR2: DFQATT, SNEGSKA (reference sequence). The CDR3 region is CSASAGGDYGYTF. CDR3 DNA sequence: TGCAGTGCTAGCGCAGGGGGTGACTATGGCTACACCTTC.

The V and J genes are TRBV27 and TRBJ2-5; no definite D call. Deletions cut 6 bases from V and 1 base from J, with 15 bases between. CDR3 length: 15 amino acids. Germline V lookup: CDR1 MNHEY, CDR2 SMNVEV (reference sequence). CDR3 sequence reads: CASSRNRVLQETQYF. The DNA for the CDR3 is TGTGCCAGCAGCCGCAACAGAGTACTCCAAGAGACCCAGTACTTC.